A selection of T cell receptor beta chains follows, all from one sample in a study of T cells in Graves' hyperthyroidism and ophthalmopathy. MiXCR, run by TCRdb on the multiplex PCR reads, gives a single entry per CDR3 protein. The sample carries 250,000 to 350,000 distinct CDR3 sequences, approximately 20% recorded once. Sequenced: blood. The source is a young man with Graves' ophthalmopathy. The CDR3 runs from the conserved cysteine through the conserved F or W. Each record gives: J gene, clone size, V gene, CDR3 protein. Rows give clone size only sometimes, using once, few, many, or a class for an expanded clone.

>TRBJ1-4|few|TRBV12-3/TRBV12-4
CASSGGGFNEKLFF
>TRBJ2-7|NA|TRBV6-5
CASSYSWSSSGRIEQYF
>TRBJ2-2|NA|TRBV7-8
CASSLALAGGELFF
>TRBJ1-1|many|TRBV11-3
CASSSLQGATEAFF
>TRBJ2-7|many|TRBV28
CASSPSGRDIYEQYF
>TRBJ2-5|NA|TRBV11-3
CASSSRTERGETQYF
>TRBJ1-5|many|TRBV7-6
CASSSGTVNQPQHF
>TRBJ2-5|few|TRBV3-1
CASSPAGLAGGETQYF
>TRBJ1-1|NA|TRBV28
CASSLGQPMNTEAFF
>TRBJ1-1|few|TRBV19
CASSPGPYTEAFF
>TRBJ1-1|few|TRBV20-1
CSARSPRGGENTEAFF
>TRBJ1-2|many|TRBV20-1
CSARDREAYGYTF
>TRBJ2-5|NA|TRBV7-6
CASSSSGRQETQYF
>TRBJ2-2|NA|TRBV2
CASSERISLAFF
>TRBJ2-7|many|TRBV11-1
CASSLGTGAYEQYF
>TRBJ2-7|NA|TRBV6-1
CASRTSGTGAYEQYF
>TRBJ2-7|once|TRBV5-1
CASSSLRTSGSYEQYF
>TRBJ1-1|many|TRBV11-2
CASSLETRQNTEAFF
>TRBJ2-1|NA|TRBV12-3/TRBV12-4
CASRPPGTPFGDEQFF
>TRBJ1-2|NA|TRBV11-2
CASSLALGQNYGYTF
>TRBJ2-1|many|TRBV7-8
CASSLRGQHNEQFF
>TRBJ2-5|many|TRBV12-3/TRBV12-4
CASSRDRGLETQYF